The rows below give T cell receptor beta chains drawn from one sample of a study of control samples from healthy donors and cancer patients. Only in-frame clones appear in the TCRdb table, and some are missing; sequencing was by immunoSEQ multiplex PCR. The data contain about 130,000 clones, about 88% of them singletons. Sequencing was carried out using blood. Every receptor here comes from a man aged 50 to 60 in good health. CDR3s include the opening cysteine and the closing phenylalanine or tryptophan. A D gene is named only where the DNA matches it firmly. Not all rows give a size; the values are once, few, many and, for expanded clones, a class.

d_call,j_call,clone_size,v_call,cdr3_nt,cdr3_aa
NA,TRBJ1-5,NA,TRBV2,TGTGCCAGCAGGCTAGAGGAGGGGCCTGGTCAGCCCCAGCATTTT,CASRLEEGPGQPQHF
NA,TRBJ1-2,NA,TRBV9,TGTGCCAGCAGAGATGACAGAACCGGGTATGGCTACACCTTC,CASRDDRTGYGYTF
TRBD1,TRBJ1-1,NA,TRBV24-1,TGTGCCACCAGGGGACAGGTGGACACTGAAGCTTTCTTT,CATRGQVDTEAFF
NA,TRBJ1-5,NA,TRBV4-2,TGTGCCAGCAGCCAATCAAGAAATCAGCCCCAGCATTTT,CASSQSRNQPQHF
NA,TRBJ1-3,few,TRBV2,TGTGCCAGCAGTTTCTCTGGAAACACCATATATTTT,CASSFSGNTIYF
TRBD1,TRBJ2-7,once,TRBV18,TGTGCCAGCTCACCTGGACAGGGTGGGGAGCAGTACTTC,CASSPGQGGEQYF
TRBD1,TRBJ2-3,NA,TRBV18,TGTGCCAGCTCACCATGGACAGGGGCGACCACAGATACGCAGTATTTT,CASSPWTGATTDTQYF
NA,TRBJ1-5,once,TRBV30,TGTGCCTGGAGCATGGGGGGAGGGCAGCCCCAGCATTTT,CAWSMGGGQPQHF
NA,TRBJ2-7,NA,TRBV3-1/TRBV3-2,TGTGCCAGCAGCTCCGGATGGGCCTACGAGCAGTACTTC,CASSSGWAYEQYF
NA,TRBJ2-3,NA,TRBV24-1,TGTGCCACCAGTGCACAGGGGGGGTCAGATACGCAGTATTTT,CATSAQGGSDTQYF
NA,TRBJ1-6,NA,TRBV2,TGTGCCAGCAGTGAATTGGAAGGGGGTGATTCACCCCTCCACTTT,CASSELEGGDSPLHF
TRBD2,TRBJ2-1,NA,TRBV9,TGTGCCAGCAGCGTAGTGTCTAGCGGGGGCCATGAGCAGTTCTTC,CASSVVSSGGHEQFF
NA,TRBJ1-1,NA,TRBV2,TGTGCCAGCAGTGGGGGAGCCGGCACTGAAGCTTTCTTT,CASSGGAGTEAFF
NA,TRBJ2-1,NA,TRBV6-5,TGTGCCAGCAGCCCCCTAAAATACAATGAGCAGTTCTTC,CASSPLKYNEQFF
NA,TRBJ1-5,NA,TRBV27,TGTGCCAGCAGTCTCCACCCCCTTGGAGGAAGGGATCAGCCCCAGCATTTT,CASSLHPLGGRDQPQHF
TRBD2,TRBJ2-2,NA,TRBV7-3,TGTGCCAGCAGTCCCAGCGGGGGGGCCAGCACCGGGGAGCTGTTTTTT,CASSPSGGASTGELFF
NA,TRBJ1-1,NA,TRBV4-1,TGCGCCAGCAGCCCTAGGGGAACGAACACTGAAGCTTTCTTT,CASSPRGTNTEAFF
TRBD1,TRBJ2-2,NA,TRBV19,TGTGCCAGCAGGGACAGGGGTAACACCGGGGAGCTGTTTTTT,CASRDRGNTGELFF
TRBD2,TRBJ2-7,NA,TRBV5-4,TGTGCCAGCAGCTATAGCGGGGAGAGCTCCTACGAGCAGTACTTC,CASSYSGESSYEQYF
TRBD2,TRBJ2-1,NA,TRBV6-6,TGTGCCAGCTTCACGGGGGGTGAGCAGTTCTTC,CASFTGGEQFF
NA,TRBJ2-7,once,TRBV6-5,TGTGCCAGCAGTAGGGGGAAAGGGAACGAGCAGTACTTC,CASSRGKGNEQYF
TRBD2,TRBJ2-3,once,TRBV9,TGTGCCAGCAGCGTAGTCGGGGGGGCTCTTGGCACAGATACGCAGTATTTT,CASSVVGGALGTDTQYF
NA,TRBJ2-5,once,TRBV11-2,TGTGCCAGCAGCTTAGAGTCCGGGGGCGGGACCCAGTACTTC,CASSLESGGGTQYF
NA,TRBJ2-7,NA,TRBV6-5,TGTGCCAGCAGTTATCCCACCCACGAGCAGTACTTC,CASSYPTHEQYF
TRBD1,TRBJ1-6,NA,TRBV5-6,TGTGCCAGCAGCTGGGGGACAGGCGAGGCACCCCTCCACTTT,CASSWGTGEAPLHF
TRBD1,TRBJ1-4,NA,TRBV5-1,TGCGCCAGCGGGGTTAAGGGACAGGATAATGAAAAACTGTTTTTT,CASGVKGQDNEKLFF
NA,TRBJ1-2,NA,TRBV29-1,TGCAGCGTTAAGTCGACAGGCGTTTATGGCTACACCTTC,CSVKSTGVYGYTF
NA,TRBJ1-2,NA,TRBV2,TGTGCCAGCAGTGCATCCGGTTCTCTCTATGGCTACACCTTC,CASSASGSLYGYTF
NA,TRBJ1-2,NA,TRBV19,TGTGCCAGTGCCCCGTGGGGGTTTGGCTACACCTTC,CASAPWGFGYTF
NA,TRBJ2-7,NA,TRBV5-1,TGCGCCAGCACTGAAGGTAGGGTGGTCGACGAGCAGTACTTC,CASTEGRVVDEQYF
NA,TRBJ1-2,NA,TRBV7-8,TGTGCCAGCAGCTTCCATTTTGGGGGGACCTTGACAGTCTATGGCTACACCTTC,CASSFHFGGTLTVYGYTF
NA,TRBJ1-1,NA,TRBV12-3/TRBV12-4,TGTGCCAGCAGTAAAGATCAGGCTGAAGCTTTCTTT,CASSKDQAEAFF
TRBD1,TRBJ2-1,NA,TRBV6-5,TGTGCCAGCAGACCGGACAGGGGTCTGAATGAGCAGTTCTTC,CASRPDRGLNEQFF
NA,TRBJ2-3,NA,TRBV7-9,TGTGCCAGCAGCTTAGGTCCGGGCACAGATACGCAGTATTTT,CASSLGPGTDTQYF
NA,TRBJ2-1,NA,TRBV18,TGTGCCAGCTCACAACCGGAGGGTAAGGTCAATGAGCAGTTCTTC,CASSQPEGKVNEQFF
TRBD1,TRBJ2-2,NA,TRBV24-1,TGTGCCACCACGAGGACAGGGGCCACCGGGGAGCTGTTTTTT,CATTRTGATGELFF
NA,TRBJ1-1,once,TRBV29-1,TGCAGCGTCCACATCAGGGGAACTGAAGCTTTCTTT,CSVHIRGTEAFF
NA,TRBJ1-2,NA,TRBV25-1,TGTGCCAGTCCTCCTATGGGGGTAAATGGCTACACCTTC,CASPPMGVNGYTF
NA,TRBJ2-1,NA,TRBV7-7,TGTGCTAGCAGCTCCCTGGACCGCCCATACAATGAGCAGTTCTTC,CASSSLDRPYNEQFF
NA,TRBJ2-7,NA,TRBV19,TGTGCCAGTAGCATTAGCGGAACCTACTACGAGCAGTACTTC,CASSISGTYYEQYF
NA,TRBJ2-7,NA,TRBV5-6,TGTGCCAGCAGCCTTGCGGGGCGGGAGCAGTACTTC,CASSLAGREQYF
NA,TRBJ2-7,NA,TRBV28,TGTGCCAGCAGTTCGGGCAGGGGTCACGAGCAGTACTTC,CASSSGRGHEQYF
NA,TRBJ1-2,NA,TRBV20-1,TGCAGTGCTAGTCCCAACATCCCTACGCGGTGGGACTATGGCTACACCTTC,CSASPNIPTRWDYGYTF
NA,TRBJ2-5,NA,TRBV5-1,TGCGCCAGCAGCTTGGTGGGGACCCAAGAGACCCAGTACTTC,CASSLVGTQETQYF
TRBD1,TRBJ2-2,NA,TRBV5-1,TGCGCCAGCAGCCCCGGACAGGGTCGTACCGGGGAGCTGTTTTTT,CASSPGQGRTGELFF
NA,TRBJ2-2,NA,TRBV6-6,TGTGCCAGCAGTAACTCAGGGGGAGGAACCGGGGAGCTGTTTTTT,CASSNSGGGTGELFF
NA,TRBJ2-1,NA,TRBV24-1,TGTGCCACCAGTGATTTGAATGGGCCCCTGAGCTCCTACAATGAGCAGTTCTTC,CATSDLNGPLSSYNEQFF
NA,TRBJ2-2,once,TRBV11-2,TGTGCCAGCAGCTTAGATCTCGGGGGGGAGCTGTTTTTT,CASSLDLGGELFF
TRBD1,TRBJ2-7,NA,TRBV7-7,TGTGCCAGCAGCTTAGTTTTCGGGACAGCACTAAACTACGAGCAGTACTTC,CASSLVFGTALNYEQYF
NA,TRBJ2-5,few,TRBV29-1,TGCAGCGCCGGAGGCAGGCAAGAGACCCAGTACTTC,CSAGGRQETQYF
TRBD2,TRBJ2-1,few,TRBV7-9,TGTGCCAGCAGCTTTTTAGGCGGGGGGCCGAACAATGAGCAGTTCTTC,CASSFLGGGPNNEQFF
NA,TRBJ1-4,NA,TRBV5-1,TGCGCCAGCAGCTTTAGGCTCGGTCCGGATGAAAAACTGTTTTTT,CASSFRLGPDEKLFF
TRBD2,TRBJ2-5,once,TRBV14,TGTGCCAGCAGCCGAGGGAGGCCTAGCGGACAAGAGACCCAGTACTTC,CASSRGRPSGQETQYF
NA,TRBJ1-1,NA,TRBV27,TGTGCCAGCAGAGACCCGGGACTGCACACTGAAGCTTTCTTT,CASRDPGLHTEAFF
TRBD2,TRBJ2-1,NA,TRBV2,TGTGCCAGCAGTGAAGGCGGGGGGCCCTCCTACAATGAGCAGTTCTTC,CASSEGGGPSYNEQFF
NA,TRBJ2-3,NA,TRBV13,TGTGCCAGCACCCCACCGGGACTGCGTGGAGTAGATACGCAGTATTTT,CASTPPGLRGVDTQYF
NA,TRBJ2-7,NA,TRBV3-1/TRBV3-2,TGTGCCAGCAGCCCCCCGGGAAGTGGGTACGAGCAGTACTTC,CASSPPGSGYEQYF
NA,TRBJ2-1,NA,TRBV19,TGTGCCAGTAGTATGTCCCCATACAATGAGCAGTTCTTC,CASSMSPYNEQFF
TRBD2,TRBJ2-7,NA,TRBV9,TGTGCCAGCAGCGTAACTAGCGGGGTTCCCTACGAGCAGTACTTC,CASSVTSGVPYEQYF
NA,TRBJ2-7,NA,TRBV6-2/TRBV6-3,TGTGCCAGCAGTCCCGGGGACCTCTACGAGCAGTACTTC,CASSPGDLYEQYF